One sample yielded the 10 T cell receptor beta chains listed below, sequenced in a study of T cell repertoires in cytomegalovirus infection. In TCRdb, the reads were re-called with MiXCR into one record per CDR3 protein. The sample contains 200,000 or so distinct CDR3 sequences, under 30% of which appear only once. Specimen: PBMCs. The receptors were gathered from a human donor in good health (CMV status not recorded). Some clones in this sample may be carry-over from other donors' samples.

This clonotype was recorded a few times. The chain carries TRBV5-1 and TRBJ2-2; TRBD1 might be the D (5 bases). The germline CDR1 and CDR2 sequences are SGHRS and YFSETQ. CDR3 length: 15 amino acids. V was trimmed by 5 bases and J by 5 bases, leaving 16 bases between them. CDR3 loop: CASRLYNQGTGELFF. CDR3 DNA sequence: TGCGCCAGCAGACTTTACAACCAGGGTACCGGGGAGCTGTTTTTT.

The rearrangement joins TRBV10-3 to TRBJ2-3; 15 nucleotides match TRBD2. The CDR3 totals 20 residues. In germline, CDR1 is ENHRY, CDR2 SYGVKD. V lost 2 bases and J lost 6; bases outside the gene matches: 15. In DNA, the CDR3 is TGTGCCATCAGTGAGACCGGACTAGCGGGGGGGCAAAGTGGGGTGGATACGCAGTATTTT. As protein: CAISETGLAGGQSGVDTQYF.

The genes are TRBV5-4 and TRBJ2-7; 7 bases line up with TRBD1. V gave up 0 bases and J gave up 3 bases; unmatched junction bases: 6. CDR3 length: 15 amino acids. Germline loops: CDR1 SGHNT, CDR2 YYREEE (reference sequence). The CDR3 protein is CASSLGEGALYEQYF. DNA of the CDR3: TGTGCCAGCAGCTTGGGAGAGGGGGCCCTCTACGAGCAGTACTTC. Combining the CDR3 with reference TRBV5-4 and TRBJ2-7 gives the whole variable domain ETGVTQSPTHLIKTRGQQVTLRCSSQSGHNTVSWYQQALGQGPQFIFQYYREEENGRGNFPPRFSGLQFPNYSSELNVNALELDDSALYLCASSLGEGALYEQYFGPGTRLTVT.

This rearrangement joins TRBV4-1 to TRBJ2-5; a possible D gene is TRBD2 (5 bases). This CDR3 has 15 residues. Germline CDR1 is MGHRA and CDR2 is YSYEKL. The V and J ends lost 1 base and 5 bases respectively, with 14 bases between them. CDR3 sequence: CASSQVTQGGETQYF. In DNA form, the CDR3 reads TGCGCCAGCAGCCAAGTGACCCAAGGAGGCGAGACCCAGTACTTC.

The J gene is TRBJ1-2, the V gene TRBV7-4; D ambiguous. The V gene lost 1 base and the J gene lost 8 bases, with 8 bases spanning the gap. There are 12 residues in the CDR3. Germline CDR1 reads SGHVT; CDR2 reads SQSDAQ. The CDR3 DNA sequence: TGTGCCAGCAGCTTAGTGGGTGGCGGCTACACCTTC. Translated, it gives CASSLVGGGYTF.

Many counts were recorded for this clonotype. The rearrangement joins TRBV7-8 to TRBJ2-2, with D unclear. Trimming took 0 bases from V and 6 from J, leaving 5 bases between them. Per the germline V gene, CDR1 is SGHVS and CDR2 is FQNEAQ. This CDR3 has 13 residues. The CDR3 DNA reads as TGTGCCAGCAGCTTAGCAGGGTCCGGGGAGCTGTTTTTT. Protein: CASSLAGSGELFF.

J is TRBJ2-2 and V is TRBV27; a weak D match, TRBD1 (6 bases). Germline loops: CDR1 MNHEY, CDR2 SMNVEV (reference sequence). Trimming took 4 bases from V and 7 from J, leaving 7 bases between them. CDR3 length equals 12 residues. This chain's CDR3 is CASSSGVGELFF. For the CDR3, the DNA is TGTGCCAGCAGTTCAGGGGTCGGGGAGCTGTTTTTT.

This clonotype was seen a few times. V gene TRBV28 combines with J gene TRBJ2-7; tentative D call: TRBD1 (6 bases). Germline V gene sequence: CDR1 MDHEN, CDR2 SYDVKM. The CDR3 covers 13 residues. Trimming removed 4 bases from V and 3 bases from J, with 10 bases in between. For the CDR3, the DNA is TGTGCCAGCAGTTCAGGGGCAAGCTACGAGCAGTACTTC. It is translated as CASSSGASYEQYF.

The gene calls are TRBV11-2 and TRBJ1-6; unclear D gene. The V end was cut by 2 bases, the J end by 10 bases, with 6 bases between. Germline V gene sequence: CDR1 SGHAT, CDR2 FQNNGV. The CDR3 is made up of 12 amino acids. The DNA of the CDR3 is TGTGCCAGCAGCTTAATCGAGTCACCCCTCCACTTT. Amino acid sequence: CASSLIESPLHF.

This clonotype has ten or more counts. The chain is built from TRBV7-2 and TRBJ2-5; possibly TRBD2 for D (7 bases). The CDR3 is 15 residues long. The ends were cut back, 3 bases at V and 4 bases at J, with 15 bases in the middle. Germline values: CDR1 SGHTA, CDR2 FQGNSA. CDR3 amino acids: CASSLTGGLRETQYF. The CDR3 region has the DNA TGTGCCAGCAGCTTGACGGGGGGCCTCAGAGAGACCCAGTACTTC.